This T cell receptor beta chain was identified in a study of blood T cell repertoires in COVID-19. Background on the study: COVID-19 samples, acute and convalescent, were from the United States, Italy and Spain. PBMCs, B-cell-depleted T cells, or T cells were the source of the cDNA or gDNA that made up the material.

In the original analysis: Estimation of nucleated cell counts was performed using reference gene primer amplification. Clones were sequenced by immunoSEQ multiplex PCR, and TCRdb holds only the in-frame ones, with some missing. That table is the source of V, J and clone size, and D and trimming were worked out from the DNA. The table lists roughly 34,000 clones, 80% to 90% of them singletons. CDR1 is SNHLY and CDR2 is FYNNEI in the germline V gene. The V and J ends lost 1 base and 14 bases respectively, with 14 bases between them. CDR3 length equals 12 residues. The sequencing sample was made of peripheral blood. This receptor was obtained from a woman between 70 and 85 years old with active COVID-19. The rearrangement links TRBV2 to TRBJ1-2, with D uncertain. The CDR3 sequence is CASSEVPSSGTF. The CDR3 nucleotides are TGTGCCAGCAGTGAAGTACCTTCCTCCGGGACCTTC.